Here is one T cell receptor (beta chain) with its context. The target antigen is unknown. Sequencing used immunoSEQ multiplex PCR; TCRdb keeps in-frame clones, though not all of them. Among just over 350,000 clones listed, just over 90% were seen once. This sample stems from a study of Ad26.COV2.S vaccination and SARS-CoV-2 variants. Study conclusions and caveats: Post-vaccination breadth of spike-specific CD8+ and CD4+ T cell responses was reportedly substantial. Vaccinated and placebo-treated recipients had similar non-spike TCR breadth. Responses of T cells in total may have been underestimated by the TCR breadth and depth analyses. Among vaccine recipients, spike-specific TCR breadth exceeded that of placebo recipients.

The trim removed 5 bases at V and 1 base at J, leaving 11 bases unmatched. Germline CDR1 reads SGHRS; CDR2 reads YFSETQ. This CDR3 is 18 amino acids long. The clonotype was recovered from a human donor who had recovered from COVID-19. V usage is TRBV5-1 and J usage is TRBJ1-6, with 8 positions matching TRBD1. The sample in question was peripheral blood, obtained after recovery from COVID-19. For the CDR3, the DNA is TGCGCCAGCAGTTCGGACAGGGTGGAGTGGTCCTATAATTCACCCCTCCACTTT. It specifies CASSSDRVEWSYNSPLHF.